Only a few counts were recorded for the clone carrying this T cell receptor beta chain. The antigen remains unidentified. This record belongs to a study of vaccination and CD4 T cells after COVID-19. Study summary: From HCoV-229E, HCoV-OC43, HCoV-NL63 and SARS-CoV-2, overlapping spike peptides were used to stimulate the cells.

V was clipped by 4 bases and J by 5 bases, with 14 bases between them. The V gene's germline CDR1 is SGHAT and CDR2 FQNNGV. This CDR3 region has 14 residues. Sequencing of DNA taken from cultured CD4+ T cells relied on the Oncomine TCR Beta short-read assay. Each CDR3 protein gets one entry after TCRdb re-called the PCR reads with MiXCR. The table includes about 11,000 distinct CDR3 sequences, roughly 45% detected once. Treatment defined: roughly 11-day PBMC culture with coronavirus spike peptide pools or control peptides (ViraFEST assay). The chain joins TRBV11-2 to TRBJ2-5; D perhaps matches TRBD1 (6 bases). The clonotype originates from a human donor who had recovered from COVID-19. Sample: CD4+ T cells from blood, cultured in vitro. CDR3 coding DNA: TGTGCCAGCAGCTCCACAGGGCTCGCGGAGACCCAGTACTTC. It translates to CASSSTGLAETQYF.